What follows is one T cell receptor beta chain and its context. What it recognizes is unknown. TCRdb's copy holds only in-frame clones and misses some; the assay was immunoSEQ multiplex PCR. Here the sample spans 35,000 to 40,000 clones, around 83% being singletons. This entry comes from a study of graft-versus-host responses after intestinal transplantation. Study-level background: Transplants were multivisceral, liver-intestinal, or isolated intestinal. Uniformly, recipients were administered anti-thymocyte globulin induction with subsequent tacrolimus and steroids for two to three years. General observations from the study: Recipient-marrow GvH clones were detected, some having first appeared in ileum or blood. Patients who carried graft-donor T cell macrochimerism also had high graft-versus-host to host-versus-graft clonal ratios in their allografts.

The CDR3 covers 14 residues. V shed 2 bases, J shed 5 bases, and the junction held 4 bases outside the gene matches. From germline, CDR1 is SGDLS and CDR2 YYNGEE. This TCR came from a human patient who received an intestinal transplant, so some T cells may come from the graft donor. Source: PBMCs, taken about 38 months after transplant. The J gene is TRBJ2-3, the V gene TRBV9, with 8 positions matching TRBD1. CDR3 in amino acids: CASSVGQGGDTQYF. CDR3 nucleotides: TGTGCCAGCAGCGTTGGACAGGGAGGAGATACGCAGTATTTT.